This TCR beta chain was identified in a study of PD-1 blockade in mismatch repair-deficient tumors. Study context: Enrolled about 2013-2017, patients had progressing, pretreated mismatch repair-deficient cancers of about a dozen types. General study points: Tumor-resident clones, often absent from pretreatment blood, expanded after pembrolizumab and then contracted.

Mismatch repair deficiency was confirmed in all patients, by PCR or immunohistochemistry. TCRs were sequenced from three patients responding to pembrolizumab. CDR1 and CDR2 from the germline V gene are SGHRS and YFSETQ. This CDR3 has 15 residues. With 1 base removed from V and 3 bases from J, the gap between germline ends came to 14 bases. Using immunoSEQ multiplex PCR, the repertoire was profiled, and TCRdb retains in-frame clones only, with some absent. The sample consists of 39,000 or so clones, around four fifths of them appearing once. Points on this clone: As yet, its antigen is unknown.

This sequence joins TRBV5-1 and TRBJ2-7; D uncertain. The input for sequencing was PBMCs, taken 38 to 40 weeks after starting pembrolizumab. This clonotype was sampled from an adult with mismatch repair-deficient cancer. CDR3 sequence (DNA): TGCGCCAGCAGCTTGTTAGACACGGCCCGCTACGAGCAGTACTTC. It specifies CASSLLDTARYEQYF.